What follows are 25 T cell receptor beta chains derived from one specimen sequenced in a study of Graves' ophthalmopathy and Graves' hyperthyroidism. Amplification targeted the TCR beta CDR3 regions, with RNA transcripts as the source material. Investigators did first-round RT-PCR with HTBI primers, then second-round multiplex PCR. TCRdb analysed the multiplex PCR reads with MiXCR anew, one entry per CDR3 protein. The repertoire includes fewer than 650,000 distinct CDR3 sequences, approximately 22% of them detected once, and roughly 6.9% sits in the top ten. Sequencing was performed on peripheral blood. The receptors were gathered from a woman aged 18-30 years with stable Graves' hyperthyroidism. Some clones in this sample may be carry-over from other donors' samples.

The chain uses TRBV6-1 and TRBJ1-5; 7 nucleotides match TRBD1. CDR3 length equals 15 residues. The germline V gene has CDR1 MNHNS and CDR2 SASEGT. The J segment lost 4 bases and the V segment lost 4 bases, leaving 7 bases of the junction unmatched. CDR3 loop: CASSGQGGPNQPQHF. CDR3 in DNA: TGTGCCAGCAGTGGACAGGGTGGGCCTAATCAGCCCCAGCATTTT.

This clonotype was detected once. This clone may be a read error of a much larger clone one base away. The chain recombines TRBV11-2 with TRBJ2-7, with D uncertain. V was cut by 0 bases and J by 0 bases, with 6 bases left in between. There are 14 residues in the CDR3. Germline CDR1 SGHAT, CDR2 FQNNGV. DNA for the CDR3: TGTGCCAGCAGCTTAGATGTCCACTCCTACGAGCAGTACTTC. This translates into CASSLDVHSYEQYF.

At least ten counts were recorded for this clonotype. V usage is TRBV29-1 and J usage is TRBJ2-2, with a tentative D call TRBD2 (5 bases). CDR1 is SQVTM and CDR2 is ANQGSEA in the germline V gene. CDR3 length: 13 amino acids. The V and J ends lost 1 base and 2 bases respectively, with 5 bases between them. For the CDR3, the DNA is TGCAGCGTTGAAGCGGGAAACACCGGGGAGCTGTTTTTT. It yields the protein CSVEAGNTGELFF.

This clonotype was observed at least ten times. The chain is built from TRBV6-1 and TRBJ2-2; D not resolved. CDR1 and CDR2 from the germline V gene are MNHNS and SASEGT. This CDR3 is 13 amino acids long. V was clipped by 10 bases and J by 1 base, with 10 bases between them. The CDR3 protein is CAISNLNTGELFF. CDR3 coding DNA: TGTGCCATCTCGAACCTGAACACCGGGGAGCTGTTTTTT.

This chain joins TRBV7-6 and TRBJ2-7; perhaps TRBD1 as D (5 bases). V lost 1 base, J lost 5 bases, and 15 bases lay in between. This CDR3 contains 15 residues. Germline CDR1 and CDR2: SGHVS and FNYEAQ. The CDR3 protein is CASSLGAQGFDEQYF. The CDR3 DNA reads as TGTGCCAGCAGCTTAGGGGCGCAGGGTTTCGACGAGCAGTACTTC.

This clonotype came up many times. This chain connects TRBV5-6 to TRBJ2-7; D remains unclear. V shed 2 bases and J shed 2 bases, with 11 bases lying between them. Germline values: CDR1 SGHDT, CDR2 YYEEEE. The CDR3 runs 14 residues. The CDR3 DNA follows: TGTGCCAGCAGCTTAACACTGGGGACCTACGAGCAGTACTTC. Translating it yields CASSLTLGTYEQYF.

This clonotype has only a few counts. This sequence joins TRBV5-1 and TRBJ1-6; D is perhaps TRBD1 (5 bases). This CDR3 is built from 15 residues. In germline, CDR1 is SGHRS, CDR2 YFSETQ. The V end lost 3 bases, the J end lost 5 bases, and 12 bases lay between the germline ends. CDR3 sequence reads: CASSSTDRDNSPLHF. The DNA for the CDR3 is TGCGCCAGCAGCTCCACCGACAGAGATAATTCACCCCTCCACTTT. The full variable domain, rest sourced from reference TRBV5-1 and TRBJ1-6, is KAGVTQTPRYLIKTRGQQVTLSCSPISGHRSVSWYQQTPGQGLQFLFEYFSETQRNKGNFPGRFSGRQFSNSRSEMNVSTLELGDSALYLCASSSTDRDNSPLHFGNGTRLTVT.

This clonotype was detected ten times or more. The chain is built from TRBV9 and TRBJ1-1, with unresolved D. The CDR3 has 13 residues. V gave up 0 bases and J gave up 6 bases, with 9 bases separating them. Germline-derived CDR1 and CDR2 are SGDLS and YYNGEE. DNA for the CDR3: TGTGCCAGCAGCGTAGTACTGGGAGCTGAAGCTTTCTTT. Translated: CASSVVLGAEAFF.

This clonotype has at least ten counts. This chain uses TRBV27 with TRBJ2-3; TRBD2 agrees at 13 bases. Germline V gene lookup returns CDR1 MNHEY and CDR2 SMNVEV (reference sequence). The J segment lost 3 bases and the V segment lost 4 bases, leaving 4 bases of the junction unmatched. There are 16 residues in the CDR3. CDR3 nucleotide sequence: TGTGCCAGCAGTTCCCGACTAGCGGGAGGTACAGATACGCAGTATTTT. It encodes CASSSRLAGGTDTQYF.

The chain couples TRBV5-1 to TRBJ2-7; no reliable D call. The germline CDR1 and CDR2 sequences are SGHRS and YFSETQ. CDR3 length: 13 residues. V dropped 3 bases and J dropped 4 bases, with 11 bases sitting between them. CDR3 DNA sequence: TGCGCCAGCAGCTGGCAGATCGGTTACGAGCAGTACTTC. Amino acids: CASSWQIGYEQYF.

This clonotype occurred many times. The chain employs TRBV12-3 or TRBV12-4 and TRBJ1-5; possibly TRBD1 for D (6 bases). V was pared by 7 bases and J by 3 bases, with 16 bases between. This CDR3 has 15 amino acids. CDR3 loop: CASNLIGGHNQPQHF. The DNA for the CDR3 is TGTGCCAGCAATCTTATTGGGGGGCACAATCAGCCCCAGCATTTT.

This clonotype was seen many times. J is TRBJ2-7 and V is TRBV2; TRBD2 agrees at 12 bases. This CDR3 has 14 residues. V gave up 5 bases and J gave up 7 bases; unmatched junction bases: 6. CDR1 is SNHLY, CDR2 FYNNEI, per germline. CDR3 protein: CASSKTSGSSEQYF. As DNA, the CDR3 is TGTGCCAGCAGTAAGACTAGCGGGAGTTCAGAGCAGTACTTC.

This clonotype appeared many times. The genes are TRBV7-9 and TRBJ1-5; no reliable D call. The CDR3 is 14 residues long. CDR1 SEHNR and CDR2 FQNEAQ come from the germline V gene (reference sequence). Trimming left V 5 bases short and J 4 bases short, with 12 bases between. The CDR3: CASSPPGPNQPQHF. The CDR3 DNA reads TGTGCCAGCAGCCCCCCGGGTCCTAATCAGCCCCAGCATTTT.

The CDR3: CASSHNHNEQFF. The CDR3 DNA follows: TGTGCCAGCAGCCATAACCACAATGAGCAGTTCTTC. The rearrangement uses TRBV9 and TRBJ2-1; D is uncertain. With 4 bases removed from V and 5 bases from J, the gap between germline ends came to 7 bases. This CDR3 comprises 12 residues. The germline CDR1 and CDR2 sequences are SGDLS and YYNGEE.

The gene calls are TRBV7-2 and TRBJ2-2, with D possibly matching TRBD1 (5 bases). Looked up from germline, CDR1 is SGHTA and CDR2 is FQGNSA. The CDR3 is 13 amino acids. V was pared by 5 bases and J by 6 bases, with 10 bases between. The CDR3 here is CASSPRVAGELFF. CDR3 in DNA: TGTGCCAGCAGCCCCAGGGTAGCCGGGGAGCTGTTTTTT.

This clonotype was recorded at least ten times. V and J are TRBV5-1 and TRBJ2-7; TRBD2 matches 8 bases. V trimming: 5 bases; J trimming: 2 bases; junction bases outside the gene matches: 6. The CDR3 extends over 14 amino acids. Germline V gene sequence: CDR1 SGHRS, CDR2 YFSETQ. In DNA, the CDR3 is TGCGCCAGCAGATACGGTAGCGGGGCCTACGAGCAGTACTTC. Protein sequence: CASRYGSGAYEQYF.

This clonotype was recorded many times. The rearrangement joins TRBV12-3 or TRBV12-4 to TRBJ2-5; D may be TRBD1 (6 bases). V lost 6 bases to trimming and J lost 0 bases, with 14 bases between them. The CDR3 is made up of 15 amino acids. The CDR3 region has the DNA TGTGCCAGCAGCTCAACATGGGACAACCAAGAGACCCAGTACTTC. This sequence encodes CASSSTWDNQETQYF.

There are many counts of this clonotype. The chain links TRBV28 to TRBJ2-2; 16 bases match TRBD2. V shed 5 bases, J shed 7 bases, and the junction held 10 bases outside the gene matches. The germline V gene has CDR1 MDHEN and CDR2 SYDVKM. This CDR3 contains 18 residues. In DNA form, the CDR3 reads TGTGCCAGCAGTCCCGGGACTAGCGGGAGGGCCCTCGGCGGGGAGCTGTTTTTT. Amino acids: CASSPGTSGRALGGELFF. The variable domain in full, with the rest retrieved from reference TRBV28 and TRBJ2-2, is DVKVTQSSRYLVKRTGEKVFLECVQDMDHENMFWYRQDPGLGLRLIYFSYDVKMKEKGDIPEGYSVSREKKERFSLILESASTNQTSMYLCASSPGTSGRALGGELFFGEGSRLTVL.

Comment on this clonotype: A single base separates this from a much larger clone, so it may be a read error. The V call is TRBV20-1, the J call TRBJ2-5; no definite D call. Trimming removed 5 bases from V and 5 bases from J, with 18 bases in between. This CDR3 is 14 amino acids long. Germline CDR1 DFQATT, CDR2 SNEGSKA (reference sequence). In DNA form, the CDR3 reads TGCAGTGCTTCCGTCGACTCCGCCCGGGAGACCCAGTACTTC. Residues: CSASVDSARETQYF.

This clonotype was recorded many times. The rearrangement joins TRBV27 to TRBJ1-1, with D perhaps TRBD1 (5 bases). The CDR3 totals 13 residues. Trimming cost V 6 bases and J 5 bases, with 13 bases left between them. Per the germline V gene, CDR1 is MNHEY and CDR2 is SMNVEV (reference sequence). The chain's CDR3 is CASRRRGWTEAFF. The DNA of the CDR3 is TGTGCCAGCAGGCGACGGGGGTGGACTGAAGCTTTCTTT.

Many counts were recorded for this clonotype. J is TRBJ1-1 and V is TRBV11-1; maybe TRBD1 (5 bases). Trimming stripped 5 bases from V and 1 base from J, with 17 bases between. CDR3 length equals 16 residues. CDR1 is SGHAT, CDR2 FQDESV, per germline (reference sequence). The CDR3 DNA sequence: TGTGCCAGCAGCGCACCATCGGGACGGAAGAACACTGAAGCTTTCTTT. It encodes CASSAPSGRKNTEAFF.

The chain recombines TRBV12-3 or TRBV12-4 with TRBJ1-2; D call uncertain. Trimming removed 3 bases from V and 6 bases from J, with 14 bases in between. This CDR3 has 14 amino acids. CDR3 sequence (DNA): TGTGCCAGCAGTTTGGGGTGGGATCGAAATGGCTACACCTTC. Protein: CASSLGWDRNGYTF.

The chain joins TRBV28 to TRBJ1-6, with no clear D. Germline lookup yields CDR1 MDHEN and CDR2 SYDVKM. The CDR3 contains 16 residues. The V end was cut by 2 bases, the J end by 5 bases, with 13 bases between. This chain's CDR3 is CASSLILGMDNSPLHF. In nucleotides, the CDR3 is TGTGCCAGCAGTTTAATTCTGGGTATGGATAATTCACCCCTCCACTTT.

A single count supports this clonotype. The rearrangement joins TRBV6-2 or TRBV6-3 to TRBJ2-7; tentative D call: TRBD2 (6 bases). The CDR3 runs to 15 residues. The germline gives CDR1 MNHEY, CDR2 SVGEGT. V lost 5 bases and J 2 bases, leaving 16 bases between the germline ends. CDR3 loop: CASSGGTHSAYEQYF. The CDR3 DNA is TGTGCCAGCAGTGGCGGGACGCACTCGGCCTACGAGCAGTACTTC.

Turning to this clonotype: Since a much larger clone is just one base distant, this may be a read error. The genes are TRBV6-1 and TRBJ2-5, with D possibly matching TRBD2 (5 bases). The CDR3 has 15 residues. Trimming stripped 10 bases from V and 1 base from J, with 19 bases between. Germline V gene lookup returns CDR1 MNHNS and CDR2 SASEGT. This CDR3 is CAIIPFGGSQETQYF. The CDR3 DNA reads TGTGCCATCATCCCTTTTGGTGGGAGCCAAGAGACCCAGTACTTC.